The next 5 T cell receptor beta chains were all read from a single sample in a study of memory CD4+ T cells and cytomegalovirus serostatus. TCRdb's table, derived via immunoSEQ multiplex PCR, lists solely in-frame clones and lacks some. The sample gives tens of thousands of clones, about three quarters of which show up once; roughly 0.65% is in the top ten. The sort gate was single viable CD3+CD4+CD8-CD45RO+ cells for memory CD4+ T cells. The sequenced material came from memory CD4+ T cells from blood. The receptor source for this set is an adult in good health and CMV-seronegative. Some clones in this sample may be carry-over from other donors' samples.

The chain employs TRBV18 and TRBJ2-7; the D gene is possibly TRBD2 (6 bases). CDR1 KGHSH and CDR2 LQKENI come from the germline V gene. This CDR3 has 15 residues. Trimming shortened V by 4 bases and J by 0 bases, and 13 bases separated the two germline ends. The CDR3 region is CASSLTGGTSYEQYF. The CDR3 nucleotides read TGTGCCAGCTCACTAACCGGAGGGACCTCCTACGAGCAGTACTTC.

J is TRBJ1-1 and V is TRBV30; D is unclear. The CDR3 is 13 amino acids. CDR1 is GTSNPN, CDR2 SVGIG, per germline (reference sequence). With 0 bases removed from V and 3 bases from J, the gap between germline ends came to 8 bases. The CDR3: CAWSVVYHTEAFF. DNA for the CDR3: TGTGCCTGGAGTGTAGTCTACCACACTGAAGCTTTCTTT.

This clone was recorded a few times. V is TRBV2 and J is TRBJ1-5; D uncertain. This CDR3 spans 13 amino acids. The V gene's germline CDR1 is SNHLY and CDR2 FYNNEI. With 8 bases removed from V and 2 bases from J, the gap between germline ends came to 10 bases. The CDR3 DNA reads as TGTGCCAGCGACCCCACGGGCAATCAGCCCCAGCATTTT. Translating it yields CASDPTGNQPQHF.

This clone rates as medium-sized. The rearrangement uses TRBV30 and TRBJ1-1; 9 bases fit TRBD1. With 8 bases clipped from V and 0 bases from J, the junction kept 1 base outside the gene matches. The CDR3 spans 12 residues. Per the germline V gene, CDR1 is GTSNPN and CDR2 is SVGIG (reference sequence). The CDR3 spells CAGDRVNTEAFF. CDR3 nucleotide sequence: TGTGCCGGGGACAGGGTGAACACTGAAGCTTTCTTT.

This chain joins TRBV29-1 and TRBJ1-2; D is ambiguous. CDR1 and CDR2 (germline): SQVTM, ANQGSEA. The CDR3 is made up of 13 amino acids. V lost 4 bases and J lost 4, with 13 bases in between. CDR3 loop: CSVVQEFLYGYTF. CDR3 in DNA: TGCAGCGTTGTGCAGGAATTCCTCTATGGCTACACCTTC.